These T cell receptor beta chains were read from a single sample in a study of cytomegalovirus exposure and HLA in healthy donors. Profiling relied on immunoSEQ multiplex PCR, and the TCRdb table lists in-frame clones only, not all of them. The table lists 150,000 to 200,000 clones, roughly three quarters of them singletons, with 1.5% to 2% in the top ten. Material for sequencing was PBMCs. Receptor source: a woman aged 50 to 60 in good health and CMV-seronegative. Each CDR3 is given with its conserved first and last residue. The D gene is left open where the match is weak. Clone size is not always given. Where it is, it says once, few, many or a class for expanded clones.

v_call	j_call	clone_size	d_call	cdr3_nt	cdr3_aa
TRBV6-1	TRBJ2-2	once	-	TGTGCCAGCAGCAGGGAAACGACCGGGGAGCTGTTTTTT	CASSRETTGELFF
TRBV5-6	TRBJ2-1	-	TRBD2	TGTGCCAGCAACGGACTAGGCTACAATGAGCAGTTCTTC	CASNGLGYNEQFF
TRBV5-1	TRBJ1-5	few	-	TGCGCCAGCAGCTTGGGCGGGGTGAGCAATCAGCCCCAGCATTTT	CASSLGGVSNQPQHF
TRBV5-5	TRBJ2-5	-	TRBD2	TGTGCCAGCAGCTTGGGACCTAGCGGGGGCTTACAAGAGACCCAGTACTTC	CASSLGPSGGLQETQYF
TRBV7-2	TRBJ1-4	-	-	TGTGCCAGCAGCTTAGCTCCAGGGAATAATGAAAGACTGTTTTTT	CASSLAPGNNERLFF
TRBV6-5	TRBJ2-6	-	-	TGTGCCAGCAGTTACCAGGGTTCTGGGGCCAACGTCCTGACTTTC	CASSYQGSGANVLTF
TRBV10-3	TRBJ1-1	-	-	TGTGCCATCGGCCGAGGGGGGGACACTGAAGCTTTCTTT	CAIGRGGDTEAFF
TRBV11-2	TRBJ2-1	-	-	TGTGCCAGCAGCTTAGATCAGGAGCAGTTCTTC	CASSLDQEQFF
TRBV6-4	TRBJ1-1	-	TRBD1	TGTGCCAGCAGCGATGGACAGGGACTTGAAGCTTTCTTT	CASSDGQGLEAFF
TRBV7-6	TRBJ2-7	-	TRBD2	TGTGCCAGTGGGGGTTGGGAGGGGTGCTACGAGCAGTACTTC	CASGGWEGCYEQYF
TRBV6-1	TRBJ2-5	few	TRBD2	TGTGCCAGCTCACCTTCGGGAGGGATGGTGACCCAGTACTTC	CASSPSGGMVTQYF
TRBV5-1	TRBJ2-3	-	TRBD2	TGCGCCAGCAGCTCTGGGACTAGCGGGGGGTTATATGATACGCAGTATTTT	CASSSGTSGGLYDTQYF
TRBV6-5	TRBJ2-7	-	TRBD1	TGTGCCAGCAGTTACTCTACAGGGGGCGCGATCAACGAGCAGTACTTC	CASSYSTGGAINEQYF
TRBV18	TRBJ1-1	-	TRBD1	TGTGCCAGCTTTCGGGACAGCATGAACACTGAAGCTTTCTTT	CASFRDSMNTEAFF
TRBV19	TRBJ1-4	-	TRBD1	TGTGCCAGTCAAAACAGGGGCGAAAAACTGTTTTTT	CASQNRGEKLFF
TRBV7-9	TRBJ1-2	-	TRBD1	TGTGCCAGCAGCCCTCGGACAGGGGTAGGAGGCTACACCTTC	CASSPRTGVGGYTF
TRBV27	TRBJ2-1	-	TRBD1	TGTGCCAGCAGTCTTCGGACAGGTTGGAGGTTAGAGCAGTTCTTC	CASSLRTGWRLEQFF
TRBV29-1	TRBJ1-1	-	-	TGCAGCGTTTCAGAGGGAAACACTGAAGCTTTCTTT	CSVSEGNTEAFF
TRBV29-1	TRBJ1-4	once	TRBD1	TGCAGCGTCGACCCGACAGGGCGTACGGAAAAACTGTTTTTT	CSVDPTGRTEKLFF
TRBV5-8	TRBJ2-3	-	TRBD2	TGTGCCAGCAGCCCCGGACTAGCGGGGAGAAGCACAGATACGCAGTATTTT	CASSPGLAGRSTDTQYF
TRBV28	TRBJ1-4	-	-	TGTGCCAGCAATGAACGGGGAGTAAATAATGAAAAACTGTTTTTT	CASNERGVNNEKLFF
TRBV7-9	TRBJ2-1	-	TRBD2	TGTGCCAGCAGGACTAGCGGACCCAATGAGCAGTTCTTC	CASRTSGPNEQFF
TRBV5-4	TRBJ2-2	-	-	TGTGCCAGCAGCTTTGCCCGGGACACAAACACCGGGGAGCTGTTTTTT	CASSFARDTNTGELFF
TRBV6-6	TRBJ1-4	-	-	TGTGCCAGCAGCCTCGGGAGCCCTGCAACTAATGAAAAACTGTTTTTT	CASSLGSPATNEKLFF
TRBV28	TRBJ1-1	-	-	TGTGCCAGCAGTTTATGGGGGAAAAGTGGGGGCGCGTTGACTGAAGCTTTCTTT	CASSLWGKSGGALTEAFF
TRBV19	TRBJ2-7	-	TRBD1	TGTGCCAGTAGCGCCGGGACAGGGTCTTCCTACGAGCAGTACTTC	CASSAGTGSSYEQYF
TRBV19	TRBJ1-1	few	TRBD1	TGTGCCAGTAGTATGACAGGGGTGCGTACTGAAGCTTTCTTT	CASSMTGVRTEAFF
TRBV2	TRBJ2-6	-	-	TGTGCCAGCAGGACTGACTCGTCTGGGGCCAACGTCCTGACTTTC	CASRTDSSGANVLTF
TRBV7-9	TRBJ1-1	few	-	TGTGCCAGCAGCCCCCGGGGGGGGAACACTGAAGCTTTCTTT	CASSPRGGNTEAFF
TRBV5-1	TRBJ2-5	once	-	TGCGCCAGCAGCTCGAGGACAGAACTGCGCCAAGAGACCCAGTACTTC	CASSSRTELRQETQYF
TRBV4-2	TRBJ1-1	few	-	TGTGCCAGCAGCCTAAAAGGGGGAACTGAAGCTTTCTTT	CASSLKGGTEAFF
TRBV19	TRBJ2-2	-	TRBD2	TGTGCCAGTAGGCGGGGACTAGCGAACACCGGGGAGCTGTTTTTT	CASRRGLANTGELFF
TRBV28	TRBJ1-2	-	TRBD1	TGTGCCAGCAGAGCGGACAGGGAGAAGGCTAACTATGGCTACACCTTC	CASRADREKANYGYTF
TRBV7-8	TRBJ2-3	-	-	TGTGCCAGCAGCTTCGGGTCTCCCGGAGATACGCAGTATTTT	CASSFGSPGDTQYF
TRBV15	TRBJ2-7	-	-	TGTGCCACCAGCAGAGGGTCTTCTACCTCCTACGAGCAGTACTTC	CATSRGSSTSYEQYF
TRBV6-5	TRBJ2-4	-	-	TGTGCCAGCTCCGGGACTTTAGAAGCCAAAAACATTCAGTACTTC	CASSGTLEAKNIQYF
TRBV10-3	TRBJ2-1	-	TRBD1	TGTGCCATCCGACAGGAGACAGGGTACAATGAGCAGTTCTTC	CAIRQETGYNEQFF
TRBV27	TRBJ1-4	-	-	TGTGCCAGCAGTTTAAGAGGAGGGAATGAAAAACTGTTTTTT	CASSLRGGNEKLFF
TRBV7-2	TRBJ2-7	-	TRBD1	TGTGCCAGCAGCCCGGACAGGGGTTGGAACTACGAGCAGTACTTC	CASSPDRGWNYEQYF
TRBV5-1	TRBJ1-1	-	TRBD1	TGCGCCAGCAGGGGGGGGACAGGACACACTGAAGCTTTCTTT	CASRGGTGHTEAFF
TRBV28	TRBJ2-3	-	TRBD2	TGTGCCAGCAGTGAGACTAGCGGGAGGCTAGATACGCAGTATTTT	CASSETSGRLDTQYF
TRBV7-8	TRBJ1-1	-	TRBD1	TGTGCCAGCAGCTCCCCGACAGGGGGGGGCACTGAAGCTTTCTTT	CASSSPTGGGTEAFF
TRBV9	TRBJ1-4	-	-	TGTGCCAGCAGTCTTACCCACGGGGGGGCCGGTGGTGAAAAACTGTTTTTT	CASSLTHGGAGGEKLFF
TRBV18	TRBJ2-3	few	TRBD2	TGTGCCAGCTCACCCAGGGGGACTAGCGGGACGACTAGCACAGATACGCAGTATTTT	CASSPRGTSGTTSTDTQYF